The clone carrying this TCR beta chain has only one observation. Its antigen is unidentified. The assay was immunoSEQ multiplex PCR, and TCRdb's table has in-frame clones only and misses some. Of 100,000 to 150,000 clones listed, less than 90% are singletons. Germline V gives CDR1 SGHVS, CDR2 FNYEAQ. This CDR3 has 15 residues. V lost 1 base to trimming and J lost 4 bases, with 13 bases between them. This record comes from a study of T cell responses to AZD1222 COVID-19 vaccine. Across the study: Second doses that came at about 4 or about 12 weeks were put together. Study-level results: White British ancestry dominated among donors, who included more females, and clonal diversity was possibly underestimated.

Material: peripheral blood, obtained on day 0 of AZD1222 vaccination. The receptor's source is an adult in good health. The chain uses TRBV7-6 and TRBJ1-1, with unresolved D. CDR3 sequence (DNA): TGTGCCAGCAGCTTAGAGGTCGGGAAAGGCACTGAAGCTTTCTTT. This translates into CASSLEVGKGTEAFF.